This T cell receptor beta chain was profiled in a study of T cell responses to AZD1222 COVID-19 vaccine. Study summary: Combined were second doses at about 4 or about 12 weeks. Findings and limits, study-wide: Researchers report vaccine-associated CD4 TCRs spanning spike, with dominance at 160-218 and 743-854.

V was shortened by 3 bases and J by 6 bases, with 9 bases between the two germline ends. The CDR3 covers 14 residues. From germline, CDR1 is LNHDA and CDR2 SQIVND (reference sequence). Profiling relied on immunoSEQ multiplex PCR, and the TCRdb table lists in-frame clones only, not all of them. The sample contains 85,000 to 100,000 clones, 70% to 90% of which appear only once. In its sample, this clone was seen once. What it binds is unknown. V is TRBV19 and J is TRBJ1-6; D remains unclear. Sequencing used peripheral blood, obtained on day 0 of AZD1222 vaccination. The clonotype comes from an adult in good health. This chain's CDR3 is CASSIPQVNSPLHF. The CDR3 DNA is TGTGCCAGTAGTATCCCCCAGGTTAATTCACCCCTCCACTTT.